The clone carrying this T cell receptor (beta chain) has ten or more counts. Its cognate antigen is unknown. TCRdb re-called the RACE reads through MiXCR, storing one row per CDR3 protein. This table has 84,000 or so distinct CDR3 sequences, around 9.6% appearing once. These data originate in a study of human T cells and chemical hapten exposure. Time point meaning: patch test 2, 6 weeks after DPC sensitization. Treatment given: therapeutic diphenylcyclopropenone sensitization with weekly scalp DPC. The V gene's germline CDR1 is SGHVS and CDR2 FQNEAQ. The CDR3 has 17 residues. Trimming took 2 bases from V and 4 from J, leaving 18 bases between them. Broader study findings: No shift was seen in TCRs above 1 in 1000 frequency with DPC sensitization.

The sequenced sample was whole blood, obtained in connection with sensitization to the hapten diphenylcyclopropenone (DPC). This receptor was taken from a woman in her 30s with alopecia areata. Some clones in this sample may be carry-over from other donors' samples. This rearrangement joins TRBV7-8 to TRBJ1-5; a weak D match, TRBD1 (6 bases). As DNA, the CDR3 is TGTGCCAGCAGCTTACGGTTGGGGGCCGATCGGAATCAGCCCCAGCATTTT. This gives the protein CASSLRLGADRNQPQHF.